This T cell receptor beta chain comes out of a study of cytomegalovirus exposure and HLA in healthy donors. Study-level results: HLA alleles showed associations with some 17,000 TCR beta sequences in a later analysis, at a 0.05 false discovery rate. One variant, a missense change in DCLRE1C, was linked in a later analysis to TCR beta V- and J-gene trimming. Researchers counted over 150 TCR beta chains as cytomegalovirus-associated.

Of note for this clone: The antigen is undetermined.

PCR used 60 Vbeta primers and 13 Jbeta primers. Here immunoSEQ multiplex PCR was the method, and the copy in TCRdb shows in-frame clones only, minus some. The sample holds tens of thousands of clones. Sequencing was performed on PBMCs. The receptor was isolated from a woman in her thirties in good health and CMV-seronegative.

The DNA of the CDR3 is TGTGCCAGCAGTTACCCCAGGGGGGACTATGGCTACACCTTC. This gives the protein CASSYPRGDYGYTF. This chain links TRBV6-8 with TRBJ1-2, with 7 bases fitting TRBD1. The CDR3 length is 14 residues. Germline trimming cut 2 bases from V and 3 bases from J; bases unmatched to any gene: 3. CDR1 is MNHGY and CDR2 is SAAAGT in the germline V gene.